The rows below give T cell receptor beta chains drawn from one sample of a study of cytomegalovirus exposure and HLA in healthy donors. Produced via immunoSEQ multiplex PCR; TCRdb's table is partial and in-frame only. The repertoire holds about 110,000 clones, with more than 70% as singletons. The source material was PBMCs. The receptors derive from a woman aged 18-29 years in good health and CMV-seronegative. The conserved cysteine and the conserved F or W are not part of the CDR3 here. Each record gives: clone size, V gene, CDR3 protein. Clone size is shown for a subset of rows, as once, few, many or a class of expanded clone.

abundance: NA
v_gene: TRBV28
CDR3aa: ASSSGTRDLYGYT

abundance: NA
v_gene: TRBV7-8
CDR3aa: ASSRLGGGQETQY

abundance: NA
v_gene: TRBV28
CDR3aa: ASTILRGKSPNYGYT

abundance: NA
v_gene: TRBV7-3
CDR3aa: ASSPEGLFTDTQY

abundance: NA
v_gene: TRBV6-6
CDR3aa: ASSHIQRHSDGYT

abundance: once
v_gene: TRBV30
CDR3aa: AWSLSGGGNTLH

abundance: NA
v_gene: TRBV19
CDR3aa: ASSALRQGGGNRNSPLH

abundance: NA
v_gene: TRBV7-2
CDR3aa: ASSLSMSYNEQF

abundance: few
v_gene: TRBV7-8
CDR3aa: ASSLRGGGYEQY

abundance: NA
v_gene: TRBV6-5
CDR3aa: ASSRARETDTQY

abundance: NA
v_gene: TRBV27
CDR3aa: ASSLTGNFNYGYT

abundance: many
v_gene: TRBV4-2
CDR3aa: ASSQDRGGGADTQY

abundance: NA
v_gene: TRBV7-2
CDR3aa: ASSLVFGSYNEQF

abundance: NA
v_gene: TRBV15
CDR3aa: ATSRVRNSNTGELF

abundance: NA
v_gene: TRBV28
CDR3aa: ASSLRQGGSNQPQH

abundance: NA
v_gene: TRBV30
CDR3aa: AWSGVAGAETQY

abundance: NA
v_gene: TRBV18
CDR3aa: ASSPPQGGEQY

abundance: NA
v_gene: TRBV28
CDR3aa: ASSLSAREQF

abundance: few
v_gene: TRBV7-3
CDR3aa: ASSLSASGIYTGELF

abundance: NA
v_gene: TRBV29-1
CDR3aa: SVERQGSTDTQY

abundance: NA
v_gene: TRBV1
CDR3aa: TSSHRQGKLF

abundance: NA
v_gene: TRBV30
CDR3aa: AWSRGGQGGYGYT

abundance: NA
v_gene: TRBV30
CDR3aa: AWSISGTGELF

abundance: NA
v_gene: TRBV11-3
CDR3aa: ASSGRTGEYGESEQF

abundance: NA
v_gene: TRBV7-2
CDR3aa: ASSQTRQGREQETQY

abundance: NA
v_gene: TRBV15
CDR3aa: ATSETLGTLSSPLH

abundance: once
v_gene: TRBV4-1
CDR3aa: ASSQKLDSLGGNQPQH

abundance: NA
v_gene: TRBV6-5
CDR3aa: ASSGRARNIQY

abundance: NA
v_gene: TRBV11-2
CDR3aa: ASTQGAGNQETQY

abundance: NA
v_gene: TRBV28
CDR3aa: ASSGGQGAIYEQY

abundance: NA
v_gene: TRBV6-6
CDR3aa: ASSYDAGPLYEQY

abundance: NA
v_gene: TRBV11-3
CDR3aa: ASSPRYEDKVY

abundance: NA
v_gene: TRBV2
CDR3aa: ASIRGLADYNEQF

abundance: NA
v_gene: TRBV23-1
CDR3aa: ASSQSTSRTGRSKKNIQY

abundance: NA
v_gene: TRBV7-8
CDR3aa: ASRSSGTGPNEQY

abundance: once
v_gene: TRBV12-5
CDR3aa: ASGLEQGSGANVLT

abundance: NA
v_gene: TRBV4-3
CDR3aa: ASSQEVRDKMGEQY

abundance: NA
v_gene: TRBV11-2
CDR3aa: ASSLGSLGTESYNEQF

abundance: NA
v_gene: TRBV18
CDR3aa: ASSPGFVGVNTIY